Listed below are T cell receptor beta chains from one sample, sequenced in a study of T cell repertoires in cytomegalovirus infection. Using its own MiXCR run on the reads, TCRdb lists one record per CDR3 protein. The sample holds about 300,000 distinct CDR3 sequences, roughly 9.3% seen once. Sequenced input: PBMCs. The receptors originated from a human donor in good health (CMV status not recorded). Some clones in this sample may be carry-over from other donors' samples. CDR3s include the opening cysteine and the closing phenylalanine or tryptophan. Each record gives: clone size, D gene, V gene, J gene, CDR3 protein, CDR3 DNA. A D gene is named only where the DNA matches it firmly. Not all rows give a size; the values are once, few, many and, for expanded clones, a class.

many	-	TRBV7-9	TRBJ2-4	CASSSRGNIQYF	TGTGCCAGCAGCTCTAGGGGGAACATTCAGTACTTC
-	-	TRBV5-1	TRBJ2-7	CASSLDGEPYEQYF	TGCGCCAGCAGCTTGGATGGGGAGCCATACGAGCAGTACTTC
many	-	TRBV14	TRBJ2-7	CASSQGTGPPSSYEQYF	TGTGCCAGCAGCCAAGGCACAGGACCCCCGAGCTCCTACGAGCAGTACTTC
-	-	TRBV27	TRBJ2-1	CASSFRYSPNNEQFF	TGTGCCAGCAGTTTTAGGTACTCCCCAAACAATGAGCAGTTCTTC
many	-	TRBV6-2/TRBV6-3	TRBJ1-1	CASRRMDSLNTEAFF	TGTGCCAGCAGGCGCATGGACAGTTTGAACACTGAAGCTTTCTTT
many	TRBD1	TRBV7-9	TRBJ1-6	CASSRDRGDSPLHF	TGTGCCAGCAGCCGGGACAGGGGAGACTCACCCCTCCACTTT
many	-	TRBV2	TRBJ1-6	CASSMEAVGHSPLHF	TGTGCCAGCAGTATGGAGGCAGTGGGTCATTCACCCCTCCACTTT
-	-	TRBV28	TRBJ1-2	CASSLLWGSYGYTF	TGTGCCAGCAGTTTATTGTGGGGCTCGTATGGCTACACCTTC
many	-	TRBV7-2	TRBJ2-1	CASSFLYPTQGEQFF	TGTGCCAGCAGCTTCCTGTACCCAACCCAGGGTGAGCAGTTCTTC
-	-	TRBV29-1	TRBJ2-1	CSVEAPTLSSYNEQFF	TGCAGCGTTGAAGCCCCCACCCTGAGCTCCTACAATGAGCAGTTCTTC
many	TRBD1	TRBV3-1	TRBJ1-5	CASSPSTGRRDNQPQHF	TGTGCCAGCAGCCCATCGACAGGGCGAAGGGACAATCAGCCCCAGCATTTT
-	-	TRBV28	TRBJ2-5	CASSLRVEWTQYF	TGTGCCAGCAGTCTGCGGGTCGAATGGACCCAGTACTTC
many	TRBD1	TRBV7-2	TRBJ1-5	CASSLSTGVQPQHF	TGTGCCAGCAGCTTATCCACAGGGGTACAGCCCCAGCATTTT
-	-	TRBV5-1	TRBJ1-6	CASSLEGTSNSPLHF	TGCGCCAGCAGCTTGGAGGGGACGAGTAATTCACCCCTCCACTTT
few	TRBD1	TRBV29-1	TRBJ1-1	CSPSYGTGPTEAFF	TGCAGTCCTAGTTACGGGACAGGACCCACTGAAGCTTTCTTT
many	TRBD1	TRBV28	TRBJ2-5	CASDRGDETQYF	TGTGCCAGTGACAGGGGGGACGAGACCCAGTACTTC
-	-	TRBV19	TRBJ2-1	CASSIDSSSYNELFF	TGTGCCAGTAGTATCGACAGTAGCTCCTACAATGAGCTGTTCTTC
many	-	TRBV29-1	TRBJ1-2	CSVATGTINYGYTF	TGCAGCGTTGCTACAGGGACGATTAACTATGGCTACACCTTC
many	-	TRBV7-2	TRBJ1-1	CASSYSGQTEAFF	TGTGCCAGCAGCTACTCAGGACAGACTGAAGCTTTCTTT
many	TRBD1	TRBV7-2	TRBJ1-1	CASSLAKQGAEAFF	TGTGCCAGCAGCTTAGCGAAACAGGGGGCAGAAGCTTTCTTT
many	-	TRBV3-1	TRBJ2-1	CASSHGTRNEQFF	TGTGCCAGCAGCCACGGAACCCGAAATGAGCAGTTCTTC
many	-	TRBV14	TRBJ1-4	CASSQDLSGANNEKLFF	TGTGCCAGCAGCCAAGATCTCTCAGGGGCGAACAATGAAAAACTGTTTTTT
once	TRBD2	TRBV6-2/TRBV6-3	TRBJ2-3	CASSYGWTSGNTDTQYF	TGTGCCAGCAGTTACGGGTGGACTAGCGGAAACACAGATACGCAGTATTTT
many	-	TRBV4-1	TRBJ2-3	CASSARFIPTDTQYF	TGCGCCAGCAGCGCAAGATTCATCCCCACAGATACGCAGTATTTT
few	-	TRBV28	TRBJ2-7	CASSPEPNYEQYF	TGTGCCAGCAGCCCTGAACCTAACTACGAGCAGTACTTC
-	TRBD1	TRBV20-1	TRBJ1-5	CSARGGPGNQPQHF	TGCAGTGCCAGGGGGGGGCCTGGCAATCAGCCCCAGCATTTT
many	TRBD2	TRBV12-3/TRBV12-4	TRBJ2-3	CASSLAKTSGTTDTQYF	TGTGCCAGCAGTTTAGCGAAAACTAGCGGAACCACAGATACGCAGTATTTT
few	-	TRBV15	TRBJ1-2	CATSSLPKDSRSSGYTF	TGTGCCACCAGCAGCCTTCCGAAGGACAGCAGGTCGTCTGGCTACACCTTC
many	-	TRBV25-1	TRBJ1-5	CASSRPHRVCNQPQHF	TGTGCCAGCAGTAGGCCTCACAGGGTGTGTAATCAGCCCCAGCATTTT
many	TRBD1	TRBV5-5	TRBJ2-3	CASSLVGTGPSTDTQYF	TGTGCCAGCAGCTTGGTCGGGACAGGGCCTAGCACAGATACGCAGTATTTT
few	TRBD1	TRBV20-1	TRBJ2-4	CSARDGGQDRNIQYF	TGCAGTGCTAGAGATGGGGGACAGGATAGAAACATTCAGTACTTC
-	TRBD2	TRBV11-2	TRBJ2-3	CASSFGLAGGKDTQYF	TGTGCCAGCAGCTTCGGACTAGCGGGGGGAAAGGATACGCAGTATTTT
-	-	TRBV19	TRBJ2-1	CASNRGVYNEQFF	TGTGCCAGTAACCGCGGGGTTTACAATGAGCAGTTCTTC
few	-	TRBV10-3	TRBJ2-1	CAISESIDNEQFF	TGTGCCATCAGTGAGTCCATCGACAATGAGCAGTTCTTC
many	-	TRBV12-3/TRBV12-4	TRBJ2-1	CASSLFKSSNEQFF	TGTGCCAGCAGTTTATTTAAAAGTTCCAATGAGCAGTTCTTC
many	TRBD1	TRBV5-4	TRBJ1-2	CASSRVDREGDGYTF	TGTGCCAGCAGCCGGGTGGACAGGGAAGGCGATGGCTACACCTTC
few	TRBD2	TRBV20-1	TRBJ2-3	CSTSSGGFTDTQYF	TGCAGTACCTCTAGCGGGGGTTTCACAGATACGCAGTATTTT
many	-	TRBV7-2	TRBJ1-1	CASNLNRNTEAFF	TGTGCCAGCAACCTTAATAGGAACACTGAAGCTTTCTTT
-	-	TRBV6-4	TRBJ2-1	CASSVSMGENNEQFF	TGTGCCAGCAGTGTATCCATGGGCGAAAACAATGAGCAGTTCTTC
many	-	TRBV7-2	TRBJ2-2	CASSYKHPGELFF	TGTGCCAGCAGCTATAAACACCCCGGGGAGCTGTTTTTT
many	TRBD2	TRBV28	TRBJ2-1	CASSPPTSGSHNEQFF	TGTGCCAGCAGCCCCCCGACTAGCGGGAGCCACAATGAGCAGTTCTTC
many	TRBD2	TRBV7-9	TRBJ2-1	CASSTRLAPSYNEQFF	TGTGCCAGCAGCACGAGACTAGCGCCTTCCTACAATGAGCAGTTCTTC
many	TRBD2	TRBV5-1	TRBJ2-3	CASSLAVLAGASTDTQYF	TGCGCCAGCAGCTTGGCGGTACTAGCGGGGGCAAGCACAGATACGCAGTATTTT
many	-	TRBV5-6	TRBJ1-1	CASSLLGDLEAFF	TGTGCCAGCAGCTTGTTGGGAGACCTTGAAGCTTTCTTT
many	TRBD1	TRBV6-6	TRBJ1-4	CASTSDRGGEKLFF	TGTGCCAGCACCTCCGACAGGGGAGGTGAAAAACTGTTTTTT
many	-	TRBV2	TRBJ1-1	CAIRREAVTEAFF	TGTGCCATCCGCAGGGAGGCCGTCACTGAAGCTTTCTTT
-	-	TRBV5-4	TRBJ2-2	CASSFALDTGELFF	TGTGCCAGCAGCTTCGCCCTCGACACCGGGGAGCTGTTTTTT
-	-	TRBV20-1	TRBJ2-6	CSARTSGANVLTF	TGCAGTGCACGGACCTCTGGGGCCAACGTCCTGACTTTC
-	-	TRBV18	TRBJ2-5	CASSPWGETQYF	TGTGCCAGCTCACCATGGGGAGAGACCCAGTACTTC
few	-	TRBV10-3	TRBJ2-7	CAKRLIISYEQYF	TGTGCCAAACGACTGATAATTTCCTACGAGCAGTACTTC